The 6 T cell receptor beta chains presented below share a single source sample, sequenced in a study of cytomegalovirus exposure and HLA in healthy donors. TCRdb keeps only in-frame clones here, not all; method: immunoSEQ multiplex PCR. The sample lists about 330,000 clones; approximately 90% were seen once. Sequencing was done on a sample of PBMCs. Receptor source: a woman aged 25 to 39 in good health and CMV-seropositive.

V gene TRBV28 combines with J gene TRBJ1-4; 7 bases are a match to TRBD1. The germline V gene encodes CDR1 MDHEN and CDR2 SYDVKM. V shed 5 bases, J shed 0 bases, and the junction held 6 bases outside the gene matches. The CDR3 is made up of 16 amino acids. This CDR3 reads CASSQPGTATNEKLFF. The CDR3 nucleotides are TGTGCCAGCAGTCAACCCGGGACAGCAACTAATGAAAAACTGTTTTTT.

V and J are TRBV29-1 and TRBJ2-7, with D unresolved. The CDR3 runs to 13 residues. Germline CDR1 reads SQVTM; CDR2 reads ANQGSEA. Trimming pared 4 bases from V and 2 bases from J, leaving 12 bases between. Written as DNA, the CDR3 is TGCAGCGTTGGGTCGGTCAGCACCTACGAGCAGTACTTC. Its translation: CSVGSVSTYEQYF.

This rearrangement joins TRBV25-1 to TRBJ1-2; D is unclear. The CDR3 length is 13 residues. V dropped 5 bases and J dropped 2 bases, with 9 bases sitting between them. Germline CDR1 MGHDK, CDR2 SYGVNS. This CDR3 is CASSIRTNYGYTF. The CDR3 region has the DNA TGTGCCAGCAGTATCCGCACAAACTATGGCTACACCTTC.

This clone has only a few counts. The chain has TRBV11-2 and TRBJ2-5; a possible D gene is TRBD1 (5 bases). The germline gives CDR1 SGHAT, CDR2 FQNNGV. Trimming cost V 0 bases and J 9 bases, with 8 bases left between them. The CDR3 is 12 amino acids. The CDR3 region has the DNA TGTGCCAGCAGCTTAGACTGGGGCCCCCAGTACTTC. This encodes CASSLDWGPQYF.

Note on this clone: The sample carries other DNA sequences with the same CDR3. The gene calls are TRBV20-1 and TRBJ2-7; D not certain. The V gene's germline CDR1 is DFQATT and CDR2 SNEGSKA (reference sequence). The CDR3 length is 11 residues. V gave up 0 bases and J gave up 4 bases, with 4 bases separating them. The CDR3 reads CSARDVYEQYF. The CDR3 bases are TGCAGTGCTAGAGATGTATACGAGCAGTACTTC.

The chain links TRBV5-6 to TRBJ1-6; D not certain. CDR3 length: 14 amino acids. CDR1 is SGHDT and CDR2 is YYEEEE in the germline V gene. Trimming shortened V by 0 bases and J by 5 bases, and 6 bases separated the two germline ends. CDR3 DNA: TGTGCCAGCAGCTTGGGACGGAATAATTCACCCCTCCACTTT. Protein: CASSLGRNNSPLHF.